The 8 T cell receptor beta chains given below trace back to one sample, sequenced in a study of post-analysis software for immune sequencing data (dated by TCRdb to the mid-2010s). Overall results and qualifications from the work: Patients showed significantly higher frequencies than controls for roughly five TRBV segments, among them TRBV5-6, TRBV5-1 and TRBV20-1.

Library preparation was by PCR. The sequencing machine was an Illumina HiSeq 2500. Unique molecular identifiers were incorporated into TCR beta cDNA libraries to reduce PCR and sequencing biases. Using fastp trimming at Q25 and MiXCR clonotype assembly, TCRdb reanalyzed the public sequencing data and kept in-frame beta chains. When rows share a CDR3 protein, they turn into one entry using the most common DNA and genes. This sample comprises about 430,000 distinct CDR3 sequences, approximately 42% of them detected only once. The ten top clones hold about 7.6% of the sample. Their antigens remain unidentified. Sequences were obtained from blood. These receptors were taken from a girl aged 2 to 9 with multiple sclerosis.

The chain uses TRBV4-3 and TRBJ1-1, with D possibly matching TRBD1 (5 bases). Trimming cost V 3 bases and J 3 bases, with 11 bases left between them. CDR1 is LGHNA, CDR2 YSLEER, per germline. This CDR3 comprises 14 residues. CDR3: CASSHHPQDTEAFF. In nucleotides, the CDR3 is TGCGCCAGCAGCCACCACCCACAGGACACTGAAGCTTTCTTT.

This chain uses TRBV11-1 with TRBJ2-1, with TRBD2 identical over 7 bases. The J segment lost 5 bases and the V segment lost 1 base, leaving 11 bases of the junction unmatched. The CDR3 is made up of 17 amino acids. Germline V CDR1 and CDR2: SGHAT, FQDESV (reference sequence). The CDR3 bases are TGTGCCAGCAGCTTAGTGGAGGGTGTTCTAGCGGACAATGAGCAGTTCTTC. Translation: CASSLVEGVLADNEQFF.

This clonotype has a handful of counts. The chain uses TRBV6-1 and TRBJ2-3; no definite D call. There are 12 residues in the CDR3. In germline, CDR1 is MNHNS, CDR2 SASEGT. The ends were cut back, 8 bases at V and 3 bases at J, with 9 bases in the middle. The CDR3 reads CASARTTDTQYF. The DNA of the CDR3 is TGTGCCAGCGCCCGGACGACAGATACGCAGTATTTT.

The rearrangement uses TRBV7-2 and TRBJ1-6; perhaps TRBD1 as D (6 bases). V shed 2 bases and J shed 10 bases, with 12 bases lying between them. The CDR3 sequence is 14 residues long. Germline CDR1 SGHTA, CDR2 FQGNSA. CDR3: CASSLRGADSPLHF. Here the CDR3 DNA reads TGTGCCAGCAGCTTAAGGGGGGCGGACTCACCCCTCCACTTT. The variable domain in full, completed from reference TRBV7-2 and TRBJ1-6, reads GAGVSQSPSNKVTEKGKDVELRCDPISGHTALYWYRQSLGQGLEFLIYFQGNSAPDKSGLPSDRFSAERTGGSVSTLTIQRTQQEDSAVYLCASSLRGADSPLHFGNGTRLTVT.

The V call is TRBV7-2, the J call TRBJ1-1, with D perhaps matching TRBD1 (6 bases). The CDR3 is 13 amino acids. The germline V and J ends were trimmed by 1 base and 7 bases, with 10 bases remaining between them. CDR1 SGHTA and CDR2 FQGNSA come from the germline V gene. The CDR3 DNA sequence: TGTGCCAGCAGCTTAGAAACAGGGAATGAAGCTTTCTTT. Protein sequence: CASSLETGNEAFF.

The rearrangement uses TRBV12-3 or TRBV12-4 and TRBJ2-1; 13 bases are a match to TRBD2. After removal of 1 base from V and 1 base from J, the junction contained 16 bases not matched to a gene. The CDR3 extends over 22 amino acids. CDR3 DNA sequence: TGTGCCAGCAGTTTAGACAAATACGGCACTAGCGGGAGGGGGCCTTCCTACAATGAGCAGTTCTTC. Translated: CASSLDKYGTSGRGPSYNEQFF.

This clonotype was counted between two and nine times. The CDR3 protein is CASSATRGRAPLHF. Written as DNA, the CDR3 is TGTGCCAGCAGCGCAACCAGGGGGCGGGCACCCCTCCACTTT. This chain connects TRBV11-2 to TRBJ1-6; 8 bases agree with TRBD1. The CDR3 is 14 residues long. Germline CDR1 reads SGHAT; CDR2 reads FQNNGV. Germline trimming cut 5 bases from V and 11 bases from J; bases unmatched to any gene: 8.

The chain has TRBV20-1 and TRBJ2-1; possible D gene TRBD2, 5 bases. There are 15 residues in the CDR3. V was shortened by 3 bases and J by 3 bases, with 15 bases between the two germline ends. CDR1 and CDR2 (germline): DFQATT, SNEGSKA (reference sequence). The CDR3 loop reads CSARTWTRIYNEQFF. In nucleotides, the CDR3 is TGCAGTGCTAGGACGTGGACTCGAATCTACAATGAGCAGTTCTTC.